One sample yielded the 21 T cell receptor beta chains listed below, sequenced in a study of blood T cell repertoires in COVID-19. Assay used: immunoSEQ multiplex PCR; TCRdb lists only in-frame clones, some missing. This table has some 170,000 clones, almost 80% appearing once. Material for sequencing was peripheral blood. Source of these receptors: a woman aged 70-85 years with acute or convalescent COVID-19.

V gene TRBV7-9 combines with J gene TRBJ2-1; D call uncertain. The CDR3 has 14 amino acids. Trimming cost V 1 base and J 4 bases, with 8 bases left between them. Germline values: CDR1 SEHNR, CDR2 FQNEAQ (reference sequence). CDR3 sequence (DNA): TGTGCCAGCAGCTTAGTTTCCCAATACAATGAGCAGTTCTTC. It encodes CASSLVSQYNEQFF.

The rearrangement links TRBV19 to TRBJ2-3; the match to TRBD2 covers 9 bases. This CDR3 is built from 15 residues. After removal of 1 base from V and 6 bases from J, the junction contained 5 bases not matched to a gene. The V gene's germline CDR1 is LNHDA and CDR2 SQIVND (reference sequence). The CDR3 spells CASSIGGRAADTQYF. In DNA form, the CDR3 reads TGTGCCAGTAGTATAGGCGGGAGGGCCGCTGATACGCAGTATTTT.

This clone occurred a few times. The identical CDR3 is also encoded by other nucleotide sequences in the sample. This chain connects TRBV10-1 to TRBJ2-2; TRBD1 matches at 11 bases. V dropped 5 bases and J dropped 5; count of bases not matched to a gene: 4. Germline lookup yields CDR1 WNHNN and CDR2 SYGVQD (reference sequence). The CDR3 is 15 amino acids. CDR3 sequence: CASSSGTGGTGELFF. The CDR3, as DNA: TGCGCCAGCAGTTCGGGGACAGGGGGTACCGGGGAGCTGTTTTTT.

The chain couples TRBV3-1 (or the pseudogene TRBV3-2) to TRBJ2-7; 12 positions match TRBD2. After removal of 0 bases from V and 2 bases from J, the junction contained 8 bases not matched to a gene. CDR1 is LGHDT and CDR2 is YNNKEL in the germline V gene (reference sequence). The CDR3 covers 18 residues. CDR3 nucleotide sequence: TGTGCCAGCAGCCAAGATGGTGCGGGACTAGCGGGTCCCTACGAGCAGTACTTC. Protein: CASSQDGAGLAGPYEQYF.

The rearrangement joins TRBV3-1 (or the pseudogene TRBV3-2) to TRBJ1-5; the match to TRBD1 covers 7 bases. V was pared by 4 bases and J by 2 bases, with 8 bases of the junction left unmatched. The CDR3 has 16 residues. The germline gives CDR1 LGHDT, CDR2 YNNKEL (reference sequence). CDR3 protein: CASSPRDSRGNQPQHF. The CDR3 region has the DNA TGTGCCAGCAGCCCGAGGGACAGTAGGGGCAATCAGCCCCAGCATTTT.

V and J are TRBV6-4 and TRBJ1-5, with D unresolved. This CDR3 region has 16 residues. In germline, CDR1 is MRHNA, CDR2 SNTAGT. The ends were cut back, 3 bases at V and 9 bases at J, with 21 bases in the middle. DNA of the CDR3: TGTGCCAGCAGTGAACAGACCATCCCGACCAGGCTGCCCCAGCATTTT. This gives the protein CASSEQTIPTRLPQHF.

This clone is a singleton in its sample. The chain joins TRBV6-1 to TRBJ2-1, with D hard to call. Deletions cut 2 bases from V and 4 bases from J, with 12 bases between. The CDR3 consists of 15 residues. Germline loops: CDR1 MNHNS, CDR2 SASEGT. In DNA form, the CDR3 reads TGTGCCAGCAGTGAAATTGGCGCGGTATACAATGAGCAGTTCTTC. Translated, it gives CASSEIGAVYNEQFF.

In its sample, this clone was seen once. The V call is TRBV9, the J call TRBJ2-1; 7 nucleotides match TRBD2. Germline lookup yields CDR1 SGDLS and CDR2 YYNGEE. The CDR3 loop spans 16 amino acids. With 0 bases clipped from V and 6 bases from J, the junction kept 9 bases outside the gene matches. This CDR3 reads CASSVGGGSLTNEQFF. CDR3 DNA: TGTGCCAGCAGCGTAGGGGGCGGGAGTTTGACCAATGAGCAGTTCTTC. Full variable domain (outside the CDR3, taken from reference TRBV9 and TRBJ2-1): DSGVTQTPKHLITATGQRVTLRCSPRSGDLSVYWYQQSLDQGLQFLIQYYNGEERAKGNILERFSAQQFPDLHSELNLSSLELGDSALYFCASSVGGGSLTNEQFFGPGTRLTVL.

The table lists this clone with a count of one. The rearrangement joins TRBV27 to TRBJ2-2, with D tentatively TRBD2 (6 bases). Germline V gives CDR1 MNHEY, CDR2 SMNVEV (reference sequence). V shed 3 bases and J shed 7 bases, with 18 bases lying between them. The CDR3 sequence is 16 residues long. The CDR3 bases are TGTGCCAGCAGTTTTCAGGGACTGCAGATAAACGGGGAGCTGTTTTTT. The encoded protein is CASSFQGLQINGELFF.

Regarding this clone: An end of the junction does not agree with germline; a read error may underlie this. V and J are TRBV19 and TRBJ1-2, with a possible D match to TRBD1 (5 bases). The CDR3 runs to 12 residues. Germline V CDR1 and CDR2: LNHDA, SQIVND (reference sequence). This CDR3 reads CASTSYEPTGAF. DNA for the CDR3: TGTGCCAGTACCAGCTACGAACCTACAGGCGCCTTC.

The genes are TRBV7-2 and TRBJ2-5; TRBD1 matches at 7 bases. J gave up 5 bases and V 4 bases, and 7 bases lay outside the gene matches. CDR3 size: 14 residues. In germline, CDR1 is SGHTA, CDR2 FQGNSA. The CDR3 loop is CASSSDDRVETQYF. In nucleotides, the CDR3 is TGTGCCAGCAGCTCCGACGACAGGGTCGAGACCCAGTACTTC.

The V call is TRBV21-1, the J call TRBJ2-6; the tabulated D call, TRBD1, remains unverified against the DNA. TRBV21-1 is listed as a pseudogene. The CDR3 sequence is 17 residues long. The CDR3 here is CASILTGESSGANVLTF. CDR3 nucleotides: TGTGCCAGCATCTTGACAGGGGAGAGCTCTGGGGCCAACGTCCTGACTTTC.

The chain employs TRBV19 and TRBJ1-3, with 9 bases matching TRBD1. The trim removed 11 bases at V and 11 bases at J, leaving 16 bases unmatched. This CDR3 spans 14 amino acids. Germline-derived CDR1 and CDR2 are LNHDA and SQIVND (reference sequence). The CDR3 here is CASGPGQGRNPIYF. In DNA form, the CDR3 reads TGTGCCTCTGGGCCGGGACAGGGAAGGAACCCCATATATTTT.

The rearrangement links TRBV19 to TRBJ1-5, with 8 bases aligning to TRBD1. J was trimmed by 6 bases and V by 4 bases; bases with no gene match: 11. Germline assignment: CDR1 LNHDA and CDR2 SQIVND (reference sequence). CDR3 size: 16 residues. CDR3 region: CASSRQTGEVGQPQHF. The DNA for the CDR3 is TGTGCCAGTAGTAGGCAGACAGGGGAAGTAGGTCAGCCCCAGCATTTT.

This chain uses TRBV5-6 with TRBJ1-4; 9 bases agree with TRBD1. Germline CDR1 and CDR2: SGHDT and YYEEEE. Trimming took 6 bases from V and 8 from J; bases not matched to a gene: 11. This CDR3 has 15 amino acids. CDR3 in DNA: TGTGCCAGCATACTGGCAGGACAGGGGAGGGAAAAACTGTTTTTT. It encodes CASILAGQGREKLFF.

In this sample, this clone turned up once. The chain links TRBV23-1 to TRBJ2-1; TRBD2 matches at 9 bases. TRBV23-1 is an ORF; its function is uncertain. The J segment lost 6 bases and the V segment lost 4 bases, leaving 13 bases of the junction unmatched. The CDR3 has 17 amino acids. The CDR3, as DNA: TGCGCCAGCAGTCCCCCTGGGGGCGGGAGGGGGTGCAATGAGCAGTTCTTC. Its translation: CASSPPGGGRGCNEQFF.

The chain is built from TRBV10-3 and TRBJ2-7, with 8 positions matching TRBD2. The germline V gene has CDR1 ENHRY and CDR2 SYGVKD. CDR3 length: 15 residues. V gave up 0 bases and J gave up 2 bases; unmatched junction bases: 3. CDR3 loop: CAISESRGVAYEQYF. As DNA, the CDR3 is TGTGCCATCAGTGAGTCGCGGGGGGTAGCCTACGAGCAGTACTTC.

J is TRBJ1-2 and V is TRBV14; D not resolved. Germline CDR1 SGHDN, CDR2 FVKESK. CDR3 length: 14 amino acids. V was pared by 0 bases and J by 1 base, with 6 bases between. The CDR3 region has the DNA TGTGCCAGCAGCCAAGAGGCTCATAACTATGGCTACACCTTC. This codes for CASSQEAHNYGYTF.

The V and J genes are TRBV5-1 and TRBJ1-1; D possibly corresponds to TRBD1 (5 bases). Germline CDR1 reads SGHRS; CDR2 reads YFSETQ. The V end lost 0 bases, the J end lost 6 bases, and 18 bases lay between the germline ends. The CDR3 extends over 16 amino acids. CDR3 protein: CASSLEVGGTSAEAFF. The CDR3 DNA is TGCGCCAGCAGCTTGGAGGTTGGTGGGACTAGCGCTGAAGCTTTCTTT.

V usage is TRBV30 and J usage is TRBJ2-7, with a possible D match to TRBD2 (5 bases). In germline, CDR1 is GTSNPN, CDR2 SVGIG (reference sequence). V was shortened by 1 base and J by 6 bases, with 13 bases between the two germline ends. The CDR3 runs 13 residues. The DNA for the CDR3 is TGTGCCTGGAGTGCTAACCTCGCGGGCGAGCAGTACTTC. Translation: CAWSANLAGEQYF.

The chain is built from TRBV10-1 and TRBJ2-1; TRBD2 agrees at 10 bases. V shed 4 bases and J 8 bases; nucleotides not matched to a gene: 11. The V gene's germline CDR1 is WNHNN and CDR2 SYGVQD (reference sequence). There are 16 residues in the CDR3. The CDR3 DNA sequence: TGCGCCAGCAGTGCGGAGGCTAGCGGGAGCGCCCATGAGCAGTTCTTC. This gives the protein CASSAEASGSAHEQFF.